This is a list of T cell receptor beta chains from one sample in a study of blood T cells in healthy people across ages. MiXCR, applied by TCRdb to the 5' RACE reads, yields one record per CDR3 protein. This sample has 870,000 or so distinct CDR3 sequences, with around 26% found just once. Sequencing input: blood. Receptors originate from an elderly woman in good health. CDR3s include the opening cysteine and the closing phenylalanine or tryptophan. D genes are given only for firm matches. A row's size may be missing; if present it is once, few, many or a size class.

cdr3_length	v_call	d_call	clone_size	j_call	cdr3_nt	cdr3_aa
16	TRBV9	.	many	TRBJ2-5	TGTGCCAGCAGCGTAGCTCCGGGACTTCAAGAAGAGACCCAGTACTTC	CASSVAPGLQEETQYF
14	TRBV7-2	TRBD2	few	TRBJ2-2	TGTGCCAGCAGCCCCTGGGGGGGTACCGGGGAGCTGTTTTTT	CASSPWGGTGELFF
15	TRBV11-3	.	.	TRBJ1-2	TGTGCCAGCAGCTTGGGGCAGGCTAAACGATATGGCCACACCTTC	CASSLGQAKRYGHTF
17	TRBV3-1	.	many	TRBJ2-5	TGTGCCAGCAGCCAAGGGAACTGGGGCGGGGCGGGCGAGACCCAGTACTTC	CASSQGNWGGAGETQYF
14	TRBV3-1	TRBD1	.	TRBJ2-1	TGTGCCAGCAGCCTTGGACAGGGAAGTGAGACCCAGTTCTTC	CASSLGQGSETQFF
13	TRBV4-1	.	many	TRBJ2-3	TGCGCCAGCAGCCAAAGCCCCCCAGATACGCAGTATTTT	CASSQSPPDTQYF
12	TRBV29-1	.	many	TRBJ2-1	TGCAGCGCCCGGATTGCAGTTTATGAGCAGTTCTTC	CSARIAVYEQFF
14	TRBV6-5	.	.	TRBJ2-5	TGTGCCAGCAGCAGGGTTGGGCCCCAAGAGACCCAGTACTTC	CASSRVGPQETQYF
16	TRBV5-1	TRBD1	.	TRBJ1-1	TGCGCCAGCAGCCCGGACAGGGGGCTATTGAACACTGAAGCTTTCTTT	CASSPDRGLLNTEAFF
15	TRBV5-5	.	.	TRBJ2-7	TGTGCCAGCAGCTTACACGACGGGGGTCACTACGAGCAGTACTTC	CASSLHDGGHYEQYF
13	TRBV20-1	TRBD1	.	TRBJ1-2	TGCAGTGCCAGGACAGGGGGGAGCTATGGCTACACCTTC	CSARTGGSYGYTF
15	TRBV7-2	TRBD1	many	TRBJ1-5	TGTGCCAGCAGCTTAGGGGACAGCCAAAATCAGCCCCAGCATTTT	CASSLGDSQNQPQHF
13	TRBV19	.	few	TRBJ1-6	TGTGCCAGTAGTACCGCGCTAGGATCACCCCTCCACTTT	CASSTALGSPLHF
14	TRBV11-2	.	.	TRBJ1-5	TGTGCCAGCAGCTTAGATGGTGCATCGGGGCCCCAGCATTTT	CASSLDGASGPQHF
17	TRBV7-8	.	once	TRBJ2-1	TGTGCCAGCAGCTTAGAATTTGCGAGGGGAGTTGGAAATGAGCAGTTCTTC	CASSLEFARGVGNEQFF
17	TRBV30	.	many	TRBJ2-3	TGTGCCTGGAGTGTAGGCAGGACCTCGACTAGCACAGATACGCAGTATTTT	CAWSVGRTSTSTDTQYF
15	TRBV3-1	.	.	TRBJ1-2	TGTGCGAGCAGCCGAGGGATAGGGTCCAACTATGGCTACACCTTC	CASSRGIGSNYGYTF
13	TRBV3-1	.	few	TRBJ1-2	TGTGCCAGCAGCCGAGGGGTCCCCTATGGCTACACCTTC	CASSRGVPYGYTF
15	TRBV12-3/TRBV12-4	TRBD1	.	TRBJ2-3	TGTGCCAGCAGTAGGGACAGAACGAGCACAGATACGCAGTATTTT	CASSRDRTSTDTQYF
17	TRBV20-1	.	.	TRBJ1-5	TGCAGTGCTAGTAGAGGTCTTGTCGGGGTCAACCGTGAGCCCCAGCATTTT	CSASRGLVGVNREPQHF
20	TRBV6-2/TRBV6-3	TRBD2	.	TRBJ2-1	TGTGCCAGCAGTTACCTGACTAGCGGGGGCCTCCGCGTGTCCTACAATGAGCAGTTCTTC	CASSYLTSGGLRVSYNEQFF
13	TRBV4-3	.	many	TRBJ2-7	TGCGCCAGCAGCCAAGATTGGGATCGCGAGCAGTACTTC	CASSQDWDREQYF
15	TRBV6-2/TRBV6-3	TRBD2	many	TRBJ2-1	TGTGCCAGCAGACCAAGCGGGGTAACCTACAATGAGCAGTTCTTC	CASRPSGVTYNEQFF
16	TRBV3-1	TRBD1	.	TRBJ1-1	TGTGCCAGCAGCCAACCTCTGTCCGGGACAGGGAAACGAGCTTTCTTT	CASSQPLSGTGKRAFF
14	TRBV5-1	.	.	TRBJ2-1	TGCGCCAGCAGCTTGGCGGGTCTTGGAGGCCAGCAGTTCTTC	CASSLAGLGGQQFF
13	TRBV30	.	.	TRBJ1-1	TGTGCCTGGAGGGGGATTGGGGGCACTGAAGCTTTCTTT	CAWRGIGGTEAFF
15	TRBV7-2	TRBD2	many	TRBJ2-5	TGTGCCAGCAGCTTAGACCCTAGCGGGGTAGAGACCCAGTACTTC	CASSLDPSGVETQYF
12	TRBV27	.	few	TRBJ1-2	TGTGCCAGCGGTTCTCAGGGGTATGGCTACACCTTC	CASGSQGYGYTF
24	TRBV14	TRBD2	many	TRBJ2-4	TGTGCCAGCAGCCAAGATCCGCCGACGGTTTCCGGACAGACTAGCGGGGATGGCAAAAACATTCAGTACTTC	CASSQDPPTVSGQTSGDGKNIQYF
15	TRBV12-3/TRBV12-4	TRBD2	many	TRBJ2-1	TGTGCCAGCAGACGGACTAGCGGGGGGCTGGAGGAGCAGTTCTTC	CASRRTSGGLEEQFF
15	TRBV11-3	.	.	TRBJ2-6	TGTGCCAGCAGCCTAGGGGTACGGGAAGCCAACGTCCTGACTTTC	CASSLGVREANVLTF
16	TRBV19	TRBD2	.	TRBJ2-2	TGTGCCAGCTCGCTAGCGGCATTCGCGAACACCGGGGAGCTGTTTTTT	CASSLAAFANTGELFF
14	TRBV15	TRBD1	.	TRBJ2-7	TGTGCCACCAGCCCAAGGACAGGGCCCTACGAGCAGTACTTC	CATSPRTGPYEQYF
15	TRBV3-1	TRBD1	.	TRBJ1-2	TGTGCCAGCAGTCTAGGGGGACAGGAGAACTATGGCTACACCTTC	CASSLGGQENYGYTF
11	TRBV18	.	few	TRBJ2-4	TGTGCCAGCTCACCACTGGAAGAGCAGTACTTC	CASSPLEEQYF
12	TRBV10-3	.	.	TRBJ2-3	TGTGCCATCAGTGGCCGAGCAGGTACGCAGTATTTT	CAISGRAGTQYF
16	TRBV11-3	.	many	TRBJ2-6	TGTGCCAGCAGCTTAGGCCGTGGGCCTGGGGCCAACGTCCTGACTTTC	CASSLGRGPGANVLTF
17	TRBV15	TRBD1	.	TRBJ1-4	TGTGCCACCAGCAGAGTTACAGTGACAGGGAAATATGAAAAACTGTTTTTT	CATSRVTVTGKYEKLFF
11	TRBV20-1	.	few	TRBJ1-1	TGCAGTGCTAGACAGAAACCTGAAGCTTTCTTT	CSARQKPEAFF
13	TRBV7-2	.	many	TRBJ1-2	TGTGCCAGCAGCCGAGGACAACCCCTTGGCTACACCTTC	CASSRGQPLGYTF
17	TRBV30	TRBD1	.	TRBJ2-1	TGTGCCTGGACGTATGGAAAATACCGGGACAGGGGATATGAGCAGTTCTTC	CAWTYGKYRDRGYEQFF
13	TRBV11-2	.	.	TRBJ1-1	TGTGCCAGCAGTTCTAGGGGGTGGGGGGAGACTTTCTTT	CASSSRGWGETFF
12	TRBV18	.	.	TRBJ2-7	TGTGCCAGCTCACCCGGCAACAATGAGCAGTACTTC	CASSPGNNEQYF